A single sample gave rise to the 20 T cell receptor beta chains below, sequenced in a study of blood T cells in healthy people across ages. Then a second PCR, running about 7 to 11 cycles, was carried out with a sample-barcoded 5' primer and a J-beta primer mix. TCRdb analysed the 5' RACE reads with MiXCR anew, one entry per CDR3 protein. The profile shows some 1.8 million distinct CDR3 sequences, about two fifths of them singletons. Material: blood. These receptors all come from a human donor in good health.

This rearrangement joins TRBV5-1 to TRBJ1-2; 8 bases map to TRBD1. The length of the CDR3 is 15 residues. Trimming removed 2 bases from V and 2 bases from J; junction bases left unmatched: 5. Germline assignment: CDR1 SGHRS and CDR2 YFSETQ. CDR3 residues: CASSLPTGANYGYTF. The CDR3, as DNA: TGCGCCAGCAGCTTACCGACAGGGGCAAACTATGGCTACACCTTC.

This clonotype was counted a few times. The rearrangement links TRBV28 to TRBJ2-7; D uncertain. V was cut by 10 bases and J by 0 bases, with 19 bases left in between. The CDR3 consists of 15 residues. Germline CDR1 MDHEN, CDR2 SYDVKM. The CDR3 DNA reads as TGTGCCACCCGTAGGAGTCCAGCTGTCTCCTACGAGCAGTACTTC. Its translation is CATRRSPAVSYEQYF.

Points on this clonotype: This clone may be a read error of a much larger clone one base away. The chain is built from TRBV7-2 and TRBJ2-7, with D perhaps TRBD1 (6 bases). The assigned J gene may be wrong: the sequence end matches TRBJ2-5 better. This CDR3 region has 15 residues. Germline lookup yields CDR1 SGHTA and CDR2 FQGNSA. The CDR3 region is CASSSNPTGQGTQYF. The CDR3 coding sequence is TGTGCCAGCAGCTCGAACCCGACAGGACAAGGGACCCAGTACTTC.

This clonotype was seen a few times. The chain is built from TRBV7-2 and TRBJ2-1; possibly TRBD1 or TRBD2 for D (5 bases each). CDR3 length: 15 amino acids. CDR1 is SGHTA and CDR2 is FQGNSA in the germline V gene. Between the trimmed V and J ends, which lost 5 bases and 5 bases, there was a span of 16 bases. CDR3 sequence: CASSRGGTGHNEQFF. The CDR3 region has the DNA TGTGCCAGCAGCCGCGGTGGGACCGGTCACAATGAGCAGTTCTTC.

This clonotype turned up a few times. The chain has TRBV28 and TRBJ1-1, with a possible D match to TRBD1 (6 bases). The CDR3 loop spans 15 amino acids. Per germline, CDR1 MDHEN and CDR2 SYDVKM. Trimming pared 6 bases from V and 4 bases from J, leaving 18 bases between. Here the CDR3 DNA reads TGTGCCAGCAGCCCTATGGGCAGGGGCGGCACTGAAGCTTTCTTT. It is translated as CASSPMGRGGTEAFF.

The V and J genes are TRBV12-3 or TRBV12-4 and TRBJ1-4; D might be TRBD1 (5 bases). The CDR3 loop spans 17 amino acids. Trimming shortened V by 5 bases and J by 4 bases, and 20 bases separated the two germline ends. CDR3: CASSPGNRRLHNEKLFF. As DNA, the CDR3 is TGTGCCAGCAGTCCCGGGAACAGGCGGCTACATAATGAAAAACTGTTTTTT.

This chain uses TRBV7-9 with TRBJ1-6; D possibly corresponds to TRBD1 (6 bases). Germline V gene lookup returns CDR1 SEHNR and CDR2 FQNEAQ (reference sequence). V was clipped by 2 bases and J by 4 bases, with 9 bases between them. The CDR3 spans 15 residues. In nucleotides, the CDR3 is TGTGCCAGCAGCTTAAGTCAGGGGTATAATTCACCCCTCCACTTT. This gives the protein CASSLSQGYNSPLHF. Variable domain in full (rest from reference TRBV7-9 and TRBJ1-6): DTGVSQNPRHKITKRGQNVTFRCDPISEHNRLYWYRQTLGQGPEFLTYFQNEAQLEKSRLLSDRFSAERPKGSFSTLEIQRTEQGDSAMYLCASSLSQGYNSPLHFGNGTRLTVT.

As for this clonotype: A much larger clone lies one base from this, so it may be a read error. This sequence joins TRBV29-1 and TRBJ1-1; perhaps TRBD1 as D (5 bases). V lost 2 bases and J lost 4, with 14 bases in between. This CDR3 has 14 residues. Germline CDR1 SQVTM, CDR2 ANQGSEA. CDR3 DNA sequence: TGCAGCGTTGAAAGGGGAGGTAGTAGCACTGAAGCTTTCTTT. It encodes CSVERGGSSTEAFF.

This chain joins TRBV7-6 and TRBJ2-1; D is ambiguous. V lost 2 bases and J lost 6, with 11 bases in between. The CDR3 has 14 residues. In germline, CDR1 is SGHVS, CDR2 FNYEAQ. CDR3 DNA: TGTGCCAGCAGCTTACCGTGGCAGACCAATGAGCAGTTCTTC. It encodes CASSLPWQTNEQFF.

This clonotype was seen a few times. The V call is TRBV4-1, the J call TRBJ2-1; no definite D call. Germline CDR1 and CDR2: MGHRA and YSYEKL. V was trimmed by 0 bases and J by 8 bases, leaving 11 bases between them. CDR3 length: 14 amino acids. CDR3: CASSQEPADDEQFF. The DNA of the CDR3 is TGCGCCAGCAGCCAAGAACCGGCGGACGATGAGCAGTTCTTC.

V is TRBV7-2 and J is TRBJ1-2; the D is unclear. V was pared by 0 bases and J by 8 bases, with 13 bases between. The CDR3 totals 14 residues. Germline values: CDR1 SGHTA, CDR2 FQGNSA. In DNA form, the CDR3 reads TGTGCCAGCAGCTTAGCGGACTCGGGGAACGGCTACACCTTC. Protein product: CASSLADSGNGYTF.

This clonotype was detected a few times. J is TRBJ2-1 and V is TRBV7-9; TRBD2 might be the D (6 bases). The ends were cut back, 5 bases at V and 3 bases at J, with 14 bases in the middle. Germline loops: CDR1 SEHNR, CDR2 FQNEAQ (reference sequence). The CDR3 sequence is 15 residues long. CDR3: CASSRRSGVYNEQFF. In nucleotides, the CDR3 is TGTGCCAGCAGCCGGAGGTCGGGGGTCTACAATGAGCAGTTCTTC.

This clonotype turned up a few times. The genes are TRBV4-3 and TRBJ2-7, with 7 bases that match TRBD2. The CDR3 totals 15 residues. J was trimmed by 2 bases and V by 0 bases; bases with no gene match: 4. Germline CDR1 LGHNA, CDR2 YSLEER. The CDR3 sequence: CASSQEIGLAYEQYF. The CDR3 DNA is TGCGCCAGCAGCCAAGAAATTGGACTAGCCTACGAGCAGTACTTC.

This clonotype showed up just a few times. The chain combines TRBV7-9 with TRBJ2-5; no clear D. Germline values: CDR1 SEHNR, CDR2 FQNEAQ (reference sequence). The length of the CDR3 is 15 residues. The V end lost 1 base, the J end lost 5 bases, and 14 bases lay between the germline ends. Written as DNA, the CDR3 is TGTGCCAGCAGCTTAGACGCGACCCCGCGCGAGACCCAGTACTTC. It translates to CASSLDATPRETQYF.

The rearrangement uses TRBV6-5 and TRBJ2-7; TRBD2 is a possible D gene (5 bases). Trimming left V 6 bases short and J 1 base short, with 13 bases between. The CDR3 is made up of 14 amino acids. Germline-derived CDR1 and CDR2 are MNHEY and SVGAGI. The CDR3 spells CASRFTGVSYEQYF. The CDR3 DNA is TGTGCCAGCAGATTTACCGGGGTGTCCTACGAGCAGTACTTC.

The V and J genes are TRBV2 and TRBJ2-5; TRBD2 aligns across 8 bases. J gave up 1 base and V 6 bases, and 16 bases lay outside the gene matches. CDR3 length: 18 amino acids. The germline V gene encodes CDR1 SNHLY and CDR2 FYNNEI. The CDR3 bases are TGTGCCAGCAGCGCGCCGGGCGGCGAGCGGGGGTTCCAAGAGACCCAGTACTTC. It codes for CASSAPGGERGFQETQYF. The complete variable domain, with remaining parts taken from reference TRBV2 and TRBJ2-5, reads EPEVTQTPSHQVTQMGQEVILRCVPISNHLYFYWYRQILGQKVEFLVSFYNNEISEKSEIFDDQFSVERPDGSNFTLKIRSTKLEDSAMYFCASSAPGGERGFQETQYFGPGTRLLVL.

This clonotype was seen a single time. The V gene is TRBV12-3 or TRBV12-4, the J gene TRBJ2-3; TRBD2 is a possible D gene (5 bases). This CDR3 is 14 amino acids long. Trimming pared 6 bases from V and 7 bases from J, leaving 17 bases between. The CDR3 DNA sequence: TGTGCCAGCAGCCAAGATACCGGGATACATACGCAGTATTTT. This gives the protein CASSQDTGIHTQYF.

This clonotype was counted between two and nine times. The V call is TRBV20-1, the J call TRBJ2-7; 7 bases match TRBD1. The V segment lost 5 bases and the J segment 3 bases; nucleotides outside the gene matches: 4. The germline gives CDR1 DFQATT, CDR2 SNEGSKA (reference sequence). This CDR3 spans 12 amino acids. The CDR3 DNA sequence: TGCAGTGCTGGGACAGTTGTCTACGAGCAGTACTTC. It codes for CSAGTVVYEQYF.

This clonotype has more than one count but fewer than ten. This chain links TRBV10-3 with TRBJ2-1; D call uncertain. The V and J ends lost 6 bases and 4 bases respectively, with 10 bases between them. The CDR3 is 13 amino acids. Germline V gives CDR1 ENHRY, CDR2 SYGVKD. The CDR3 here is CAIREPSYNEQFF. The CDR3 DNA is TGTGCCATCAGGGAGCCATCATACAATGAGCAGTTCTTC.

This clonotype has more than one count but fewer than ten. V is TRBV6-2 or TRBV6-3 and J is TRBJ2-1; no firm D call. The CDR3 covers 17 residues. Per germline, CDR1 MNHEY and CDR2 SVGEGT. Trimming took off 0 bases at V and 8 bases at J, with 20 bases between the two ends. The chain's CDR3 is CASSYSNWRLGIDEQFF. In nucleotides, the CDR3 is TGTGCCAGCAGTTACTCGAATTGGCGTTTGGGGATCGATGAGCAGTTCTTC.